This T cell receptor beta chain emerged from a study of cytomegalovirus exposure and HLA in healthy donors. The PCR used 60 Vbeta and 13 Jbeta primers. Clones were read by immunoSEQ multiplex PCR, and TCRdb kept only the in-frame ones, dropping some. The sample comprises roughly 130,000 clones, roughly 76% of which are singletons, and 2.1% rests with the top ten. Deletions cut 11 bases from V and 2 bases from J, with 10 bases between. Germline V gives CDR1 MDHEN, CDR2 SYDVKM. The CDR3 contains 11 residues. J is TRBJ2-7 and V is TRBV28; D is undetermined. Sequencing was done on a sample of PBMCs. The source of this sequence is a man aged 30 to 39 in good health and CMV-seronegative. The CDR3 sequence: CASERAYEQYF. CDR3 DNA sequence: TGTGCCTCCGAACGAGCCTACGAGCAGTACTTC.